The source of this TCR beta chain is a study of shared clonotypes between healthy human individuals. At the level of the study: There were three CD4 naive, three CD4 memory, two CD8 naive and one CD8 memory plates per donor.

The assay was immunoSEQ multiplex PCR, and TCRdb's table has in-frame clones only and misses some. The sample shows 2 million or so clones, 95% of them seen only once. The CDR3 extends over 16 amino acids. Trimming cost V 0 bases and J 3 bases; bases outside gene matches: 7. Germline V gene data show CDR1 as MNHEY and CDR2 as SMNVEV (reference sequence). This clonotype originated in a man aged 18 to 30 in good health. The chain employs TRBV27 and TRBJ1-2; 7 nucleotides align to TRBD1. The sample consisted of naive CD4+ T cells sorted from blood. Subset given: CD45RA+ positively selected. CDR3 protein: CASSLSIKGQHYGYTF. As DNA, the CDR3 is TGTGCCAGCAGTTTATCGATTAAGGGACAGCACTATGGCTACACCTTC.